This T cell receptor beta chain is from a study of T cells in tumors and immune-related adverse events (dated by TCRdb to the early 2020s). V is reduced by 2 bases and J by 0 bases, leaving a spacing of 5 bases between them. CDR1 and CDR2, per the germline V gene, are SGHDT and YYEEEE. The CDR3 holds 13 amino acids from the cysteine to the phenylalanine. Only the CDR3 DNA is retained, 39 bases long and in frame from the first base. The immunoSEQ assay was used to amplify and sequence the TCR beta locus, producing bulk TCR Vbeta CDR3 data. As for how the authors treated the data: Non-productive CDR3s, sequences shorter than 7 amino acids, and those not starting with C or ending with F/W were excluded. Analysis was limited to specimens with at least 1000 reads, and clonotypes were defined at the amino acid level. Clonality was computed as 1 minus Pielou's evenness. To equalize library sizes, abundance-weighted random subsampling with replacement was performed 100 times so that 95% confidence intervals could be reported. The Morisita overlap index was used to quantify repertoire overlap, and for each specimen the top 40 clones were checked for overlap with the irAE. This is the immuneACCESS table as TCRdb keeps it, with only in-frame sequences that have V and J called. A part of the clones is gone; compared with another copy, unresolved V genes explain less than half, and the rest is unexplained. The DNA was the basis for D and trimming; V, J and clone size are from that table. This sample comprises roughly 24,000 clones, around nine tenths of them detected only once. Over 1.3% of the sample rests with the top ten.

The treatment or condition label here, explained by the study, means: nivolumab (PD-1 blockade) given before sampling. The DNeasy Blood and Tissue Kit was used to extract DNA from formalin-fixed paraffin-embedded specimens. Comments on this clone: Its binding antigen is unknown. One base away there is no much larger clone; base qualities are not given.

The chain links TRBV5-6 with TRBJ1-1; no confident D gene assignment can be made. This clonotype was sampled from a female donor with metastatic renal cell carcinoma. The sequences come from lymph node tissue, collected from a patient treated with anti-PD-1 therapy. The DNA sequence is given as TGTGCCAGCAGCTTTTTTTTGAACACTGAAGCTTTCTTT. This gives the protein CASSFFLNTEAFF.